The 17 T cell receptor beta chains reported below all come from one sample, sequenced in a study of response to subunit inactivated influenza vaccine. TCRdb re-analysed the RT-PCR reads in MiXCR, keeping a single row per CDR3 protein. The repertoire holds fewer than 700,000 distinct CDR3 sequences, with 10% to 15% as singletons. The source was PBMCs from blood, collected roughly 46 days after vaccination. These receptors were obtained from a man aged 45-60 years who received an inactivated influenza vaccine.

This clonotype was counted a few times. The CDR3 DNA reads TGCGCCAGCAGCCAAGATCCAACAGGGGAAGGACCCCTCCACTTT. Translation: CASSQDPTGEGPLHF. The chain uses TRBV4-3 and TRBJ1-6; 7 bases are shared with TRBD1. The junction had 8 bases not matched to a gene; V was cut back by 0 bases and J by 12 bases. From germline, CDR1 is LGHNA and CDR2 YSLEER. CDR3 length: 15 residues.

There are many counts of this clonotype. V gene TRBV12-3 or TRBV12-4 combines with J gene TRBJ1-1, with D uncertain. Trimming took 2 bases from V and 8 from J, leaving 12 bases between them. This CDR3 is built from 13 residues. CDR3 loop: CASSLNLVQEAFF. The CDR3, as DNA: TGTGCCAGCAGTTTAAATCTTGTACAGGAAGCTTTCTTT.

This clonotype was detected a few times. The V gene is TRBV15, the J gene TRBJ2-1; D is ambiguous. Germline loops: CDR1 LNHNV, CDR2 YYDKDF (reference sequence). The CDR3 is made up of 14 amino acids. Trimming left V 2 bases short and J 15 bases short, with 20 bases between. This CDR3 is CATSRLMRGLPRFF. CDR3 nucleotides: TGTGCCACCAGCAGACTGATGCGAGGCCTTCCTCGGTTCTTC. Full variable domain (outside the CDR3, taken from reference TRBV15 and TRBJ2-1): DAMVIQNPRYQVTQFGKPVTLSCSQTLNHNVMYWYQQKSSQAPKLLFHYYDKDFNNEADTPDNFQSRRPNTSFCFLDIRSPGLGDTAMYLCATSRLMRGLPRFFGPGTRLTVL.

The chain employs TRBV29-1 and TRBJ2-2; 9 positions agree with TRBD2. Trimming at V came to 6 bases and at J to 4 bases, leaving 9 bases not matched to a gene. In germline, CDR1 is SQVTM, CDR2 ANQGSEA. This CDR3 has 15 amino acids. The DNA of the CDR3 is TGCAGCGTGAGGGAAGTAGCGGGAGTCACCGGGGAGCTGTTTTTT. Protein product: CSVREVAGVTGELFF.

This clonotype was picked up a small number of times. The V and J genes are TRBV20-1 and TRBJ2-3; TRBD2 might be the D (6 bases). This CDR3 is built from 13 residues. Deletions cut 6 bases from V and 2 bases from J, with 12 bases between. Germline V CDR1 and CDR2: DFQATT, SNEGSKA (reference sequence). The CDR3 DNA reads as TGCAGTGCACTGGGCGGGGCCACAGATACGCAGTATTTT. Its protein product is CSALGGATDTQYF.

This clonotype was recorded a few times. The V gene is TRBV28, the J gene TRBJ2-7, with unresolved D. Between the trimmed V and J ends, which lost 4 bases and 0 bases, there was a span of 7 bases. The germline gives CDR1 MDHEN, CDR2 SYDVKM. The CDR3 extends over 13 amino acids. In DNA, the CDR3 is TGTGCCAGCAGTTCCCCGTTCTCCTACGAGCAGTACTTC. It codes for CASSSPFSYEQYF. Full variable domain (missing parts from reference TRBV28 and TRBJ2-7): DVKVTQSSRYLVKRTGEKVFLECVQDMDHENMFWYRQDPGLGLRLIYFSYDVKMKEKGDIPEGYSVSREKKERFSLILESASTNQTSMYLCASSSPFSYEQYFGPGTRLTVT.

The rearrangement joins TRBV7-9 to TRBJ2-5; D is possibly TRBD2 (6 bases). The CDR3 totals 15 residues. Germline CDR1 is SEHNR and CDR2 is FQNEAQ (reference sequence). V was pared by 2 bases and J by 5 bases, with 15 bases between. The CDR3 protein is CASSLWGTAGETQYF. The CDR3 DNA reads TGTGCCAGCAGCTTATGGGGCACCGCGGGGGAGACCCAGTACTTC.

This clonotype was observed at least ten times. This sequence joins TRBV6-1 and TRBJ1-2, with TRBD1 matching over 7 bases. CDR1 is MNHNS, CDR2 SASEGT, per germline. This CDR3 is built from 14 residues. J lost 0 bases, V lost 5 bases, and 3 bases had no gene match. The CDR3 DNA reads TGTGCCAGCAGTACAGGGGCCGCTAACTATGGCTACACCTTC. Protein sequence: CASSTGAANYGYTF.

The chain joins TRBV3-1 to TRBJ2-2; a possible D gene is TRBD1 (6 bases). V lost 2 bases, J lost 3 bases, and 16 bases lay in between. Germline values: CDR1 LGHDT, CDR2 YNNKEL (reference sequence). The CDR3 is made up of 17 amino acids. CDR3 in amino acids: CASSQPSTGRDTGELFF. The CDR3, as DNA: TGTGCCAGCAGCCAACCATCGACAGGACGGGACACCGGGGAGCTGTTTTTT.

This clonotype was counted between two and nine times. This chain links TRBV29-1 with TRBJ2-7; 10 nucleotides align to TRBD2. CDR3 length: 12 amino acids. Germline values: CDR1 SQVTM, CDR2 ANQGSEA. In DNA, the CDR3 is TGCAGTTTTCTAGCGGGAGCATCCGAGCAGTACTTC. Residues: CSFLAGASEQYF.

This clonotype has a count of ten or more. V gene TRBV20-1 combines with J gene TRBJ2-1; D not certain. The CDR3 loop spans 14 amino acids. Germline V gene sequence: CDR1 DFQATT, CDR2 SNEGSKA (reference sequence). Deletions cut 8 bases from V and 4 bases from J, with 18 bases between. The CDR3 DNA reads as TGCAGTTCATCTATGGGATCTAGATACAATGAGCAGTTCTTC. Protein: CSSSMGSRYNEQFF.

This clonotype was recorded a few times. The V and J genes are TRBV7-2 and TRBJ2-2; D is unclear. Germline-derived CDR1 and CDR2 are SGHTA and FQGNSA. V lost 1 base to trimming and J lost 6 bases, with 9 bases between them. The length of the CDR3 is 14 residues. The CDR3 region is CASSLDRIAGELFF. The CDR3 bases are TGTGCCAGCAGCTTAGACCGTATAGCCGGGGAGCTGTTTTTT.

This clonotype was seen more than once but under ten times. The rearrangement joins TRBV6-2 or TRBV6-3 to TRBJ2-1; D is unresolved. The CDR3 spans 13 residues. V was trimmed by 6 bases and J by 3 bases, leaving 9 bases between them. Looked up from germline, CDR1 is MNHEY and CDR2 is SVGEGT. CDR3 sequence reads: CASRDPGYNEQFF. CDR3 bases: TGTGCCAGCAGGGACCCAGGCTACAATGAGCAGTTCTTC.

This sequence joins TRBV29-1 and TRBJ1-2; no clear D gene. Per germline, CDR1 SQVTM and CDR2 ANQGSEA. V dropped 3 bases and J dropped 7 bases, with 15 bases sitting between them. This CDR3 has 13 residues. CDR3 loop: CSVDMDGVPGYTF. The CDR3, as DNA: TGCAGCGTTGATATGGACGGCGTTCCTGGCTACACCTTC.

This chain connects TRBV15 to TRBJ2-7, with D possibly being TRBD1 or TRBD2 (5 bases each). CDR3 length equals 14 residues. Germline lookup yields CDR1 LNHNV and CDR2 YYDKDF (reference sequence). Trimming left V 1 base short and J 2 bases short, with 9 bases between. The CDR3 DNA is TGTGCCACCAGCAGAGGGGACGGACCCTACGAGCAGTACTTC. It translates to CATSRGDGPYEQYF. Based on the CDR3 plus reference TRBV15 and TRBJ2-7, the full variable domain is DAMVIQNPRYQVTQFGKPVTLSCSQTLNHNVMYWYQQKSSQAPKLLFHYYDKDFNNEADTPDNFQSRRPNTSFCFLDIRSPGLGDTAMYLCATSRGDGPYEQYFGPGTRLTVT.

Regarding this clonotype: One end of the junction does not line up with germline, which may come from a read error. The chain combines TRBV7-7 with TRBJ2-5; a possible D gene is TRBD2 (6 bases). The germline V gene has CDR1 SSHAT and CDR2 FNYEAQ (reference sequence). This CDR3 has 14 residues. CDR3 protein: CASSRETGEETQYF. The DNA of the CDR3 is TGTGCTAGCAGCCGAGAGACGGGGGAGGAGACCCAGTACTTC.

This sequence joins TRBV20-1 and TRBJ2-5; a weak D match, TRBD2 (6 bases). The CDR3 loop spans 14 amino acids. Trimming took 5 bases from V and 2 from J, leaving 15 bases between them. CDR1 DFQATT and CDR2 SNEGSKA come from the germline V gene (reference sequence). CDR3 amino acids: CSAPRWAGQETQYF. In nucleotides, the CDR3 is TGCAGTGCTCCCCGATGGGCGGGGCAAGAGACCCAGTACTTC.